The 25 T cell receptor beta chains in this list originate from one sample, sequenced in a study of T cells after yellow fever vaccination (dated by TCRdb to between 2018 and 2021). Library prep was done by 5' RACE. Sequencing relied on an Illumina NovaSeq 6000. TCRdb handled the public reads itself, with Q25 trimming in fastp and clone calling in MiXCR, and kept productive beta chains. Every entry covers one CDR3 protein and lists the most common genes and DNA from its rows. The sample table holds 250,000 to 400,000 distinct CDR3 sequences, of which about 4% were seen once. The ten top clones hold approximately 25% of the sample. In light of the paper, this sample's treatment or condition label describes: live attenuated yellow fever vaccine strain. Material: PBMCs, obtained 5 days after the yellow fever booster vaccination. These receptors were taken from a man aged 18 to 35 who received the YFV17D yellow fever vaccine.

This clonotype was counted between two and nine times. In nucleotides, the CDR3 is TGCAGTGCTAGAGGTATGATTCCACGGAAAGCAGGGGGCAGGTCTGAAGCTTTCTTT. This codes for CSARGMIPRKAGGRSEAFF. This sequence joins TRBV20-1 and TRBJ1-1, with 8 bases that match TRBD1. The CDR3 is 19 residues long. Trimming took 1 base from V and 6 from J; bases not matched to a gene: 22. Germline CDR1 is DFQATT and CDR2 is SNEGSKA (reference sequence).

This clonotype was seen at least ten times. The rearrangement joins TRBV24-1 to TRBJ2-3; 7 nucleotides match TRBD1. The CDR3 is 12 amino acids. Germline values: CDR1 KGHDR, CDR2 SFDVKD. V shed 7 bases and J 5 bases; nucleotides not matched to a gene: 2. In DNA form, the CDR3 reads TGTGCCACCAGAGGGGGCGGAGATACGCAGTATTTT. Translated: CATRGGGDTQYF.

This clonotype turned up a few times. The gene calls are TRBV7-2 and TRBJ2-1; D perhaps matches TRBD1 (5 bases). Germline values: CDR1 SGHTA, CDR2 FQGNSA. The CDR3 has 16 amino acids. Between the trimmed V and J ends, which lost 4 bases and 0 bases, there was a span of 13 bases. The CDR3 DNA reads as TGTGCCAGCAGCTCAAGGACAACCCACTCCTACAATGAGCAGTTCTTC. Protein sequence: CASSSRTTHSYNEQFF.

This clonotype was observed a few times. This CDR3 is CASSPLSSGGDFEAWYF. In DNA, the CDR3 is TGCGCCAGCAGCCCCTTATCGTCGGGGGGGGATTTCGAAGCATGGTATTTT. This chain uses TRBV4-1 with TRBJ2-3; 8 nucleotides match TRBD2. CDR3 length equals 17 residues. Germline V gene sequence: CDR1 MGHRA, CDR2 YSYEKL. V shed 4 bases, J shed 14 bases, and the junction held 23 bases outside the gene matches.

This clonotype was seen more than once but under ten times. The chain uses TRBV6-1 and TRBJ2-5, with TRBD1 identical over 10 bases. The V gene end was trimmed by 1 base and the J gene end by 4 bases; junction bases not matched to a gene: 3. Germline V gives CDR1 MNHNS, CDR2 SASEGT. The CDR3 is 15 residues long. CDR3 sequence (DNA): TGTGCCAGCAGTGAAGAGACAGGGGGCGCAGAGACCCAGTACTTC. Protein: CASSEETGGAETQYF.

This clonotype occurred many times. This chain uses TRBV10-3 with TRBJ1-5; 10 bases map to TRBD1. CDR3 length: 14 residues. V shed 8 bases and J 6 bases; nucleotides not matched to a gene: 7. Germline CDR1 and CDR2: ENHRY and SYGVKD. The CDR3 loop is CAIARDRGVQPQHF. The DNA for the CDR3 is TGTGCCATCGCCCGGGACAGGGGAGTTCAGCCCCAGCATTTT.

The chain links TRBV7-9 to TRBJ2-2, with TRBD1 as a possible D gene (7 bases). The germline V gene encodes CDR1 SEHNR and CDR2 FQNEAQ (reference sequence). The germline V and J ends were trimmed by 7 bases and 8 bases, with 20 bases remaining between them. The CDR3 consists of 15 residues. CDR3 loop: CASIDRVAGSGELFF. The CDR3 nucleotides are TGTGCCAGCATCGACAGGGTCGCGGGGTCGGGGGAGCTGTTTTTT.

This sequence joins TRBV20-1 and TRBJ1-1; a possible D gene is TRBD1 (6 bases). V shed 6 bases and J shed 0 bases, with 17 bases lying between them. Germline V lookup: CDR1 DFQATT, CDR2 SNEGSKA (reference sequence). There are 15 residues in the CDR3. The CDR3 protein is CSAMGGRLVNTEAFF. CDR3 coding DNA: TGCAGTGCGATGGGGGGCAGATTGGTGAACACTGAAGCTTTCTTT.

V and J are TRBV5-1 and TRBJ1-1, with a possible D match to TRBD1 (6 bases). The CDR3 loop spans 17 amino acids. The V gene's germline CDR1 is SGHRS and CDR2 YFSETQ. Trimming took off 3 bases at V and 2 bases at J, with 20 bases between the two ends. The CDR3, as DNA: TGCGCCAGCAGCTCGGGTAGGGGGGCTACCTTCAACACTGAAGCTTTCTTT. Its translation is CASSSGRGATFNTEAFF.

This clonotype has a handful of counts. This chain uses TRBV21-1 with TRBJ1-1; whether TRBD1, the table's D call, matches the DNA was not checked. TRBV21-1 is marked as a pseudogene. The CDR3 has 14 residues. The CDR3: CASSTGQGRPEAFF. In nucleotides, the CDR3 is TGTGCCAGCAGCACGGGACAGGGGCGGCCTGAAGCTTTCTTT.

This clonotype was seen only a few times. The CDR3 is CASSLLRGDSYEQYF. In nucleotides, the CDR3 is TGTGCCAGCAGCTTGCTCCGGGGGGATTCCTACGAGCAGTACTTC. The chain carries TRBV5-6 and TRBJ2-7; TRBD2 aligns across 7 bases. Trimming took 1 base from V and 1 from J; bases not matched to a gene: 5. The germline V gene encodes CDR1 SGHDT and CDR2 YYEEEE. The CDR3 covers 15 residues.

A few counts support this clonotype. The gene calls are TRBV5-1 and TRBJ2-1; the D gene could be TRBD1 or TRBD2 (6 bases each). Per the germline V gene, CDR1 is SGHRS and CDR2 is YFSETQ. V lost 7 bases and J 6 bases, leaving 17 bases between the germline ends. This CDR3 region has 14 residues. The CDR3 is CASSQGGRGNEQFF. CDR3 in DNA: TGCGCCAGCTCCCAAGGGGGGCGGGGCAATGAGCAGTTCTTC.

This clonotype was seen only a few times. This sequence joins TRBV7-2 and TRBJ2-7; the D gene is possibly TRBD2 (6 bases). This CDR3 comprises 14 residues. V lost 5 bases and J 2 bases, leaving 13 bases between the germline ends. Germline V gives CDR1 SGHTA, CDR2 FQGNSA. Written as DNA, the CDR3 is TGTGCCAGCAGCCCGGCGGGGACCACCTACGAGCAGTACTTC. Translating it yields CASSPAGTTYEQYF.

This clonotype was counted between two and nine times. V gene TRBV5-1 combines with J gene TRBJ1-1; D possibly corresponds to TRBD1 (5 bases). The CDR3 spans 15 residues. CDR1 and CDR2 from the germline V gene are SGHRS and YFSETQ. V lost 1 base and J 4 bases, leaving 14 bases between the germline ends. The CDR3 region is CASSLYSRVGTEAFF. In DNA form, the CDR3 reads TGCGCCAGCAGCTTGTATTCCAGGGTGGGCACTGAAGCTTTCTTT. The full variable domain, its missing parts supplied by reference TRBV5-1 and TRBJ1-1, is KAGVTQTPRYLIKTRGQQVTLSCSPISGHRSVSWYQQTPGQGLQFLFEYFSETQRNKGNFPGRFSGRQFSNSRSEMNVSTLELGDSALYLCASSLYSRVGTEAFFGQGTRLTVV.

This clonotype has a count of ten or more. The rearrangement uses TRBV28 and TRBJ2-3, with D perhaps TRBD1 (6 bases). The V end was cut by 3 bases, the J end by 2 bases, with 9 bases between. CDR1 MDHEN and CDR2 SYDVKM come from the germline V gene. The CDR3 consists of 14 residues. The CDR3 is CASSFTGYTDTQYF. CDR3 DNA: TGTGCCAGCAGTTTCACAGGGTACACAGATACGCAGTATTTT.

The chain is built from TRBV20-1 and TRBJ2-5; D is perhaps TRBD1 or TRBD2 (6 bases each). V dropped 3 bases and J dropped 5 bases, with 16 bases sitting between them. CDR1 is DFQATT and CDR2 is SNEGSKA in the germline V gene (reference sequence). The CDR3 contains 14 residues. The CDR3, as DNA: TGCAGTGCTAGTTCCCTGGAGGGGGTCGAGACCCAGTACTTC. Translated, it gives CSASSLEGVETQYF.

This clonotype has a count of ten or more. The chain has TRBV10-3 and TRBJ1-3; D is unclear. Deletions cut 10 bases from V and 4 bases from J, with 14 bases between. Germline V gene sequence: CDR1 ENHRY, CDR2 SYGVKD. This CDR3 has 13 amino acids. Written as DNA, the CDR3 is TGTGCCAGTATTCCAGCGTCCGGAAACACCATATATTTT. Residues: CASIPASGNTIYF.

The rearrangement links TRBV28 to TRBJ2-2; the match to TRBD1 covers 8 bases. The CDR3 is 16 amino acids. V dropped 1 base and J dropped 9; count of bases not matched to a gene: 10. In germline, CDR1 is MDHEN, CDR2 SYDVKM. The CDR3 coding sequence is TGTGCCAGCAGTTTATTCCAGGGGGCGCGTCTACGGGAGCTGTTTTTT. Translated, it gives CASSLFQGARLRELFF.

This clonotype was recorded a few times. This clone may be a read error of a much larger clone one base away. The CDR3 reads CASRGTSGGTDTQYF. The CDR3 nucleotides are TGTGCCAGCAGGGGGACTAGCGGGGGCACAGATACGCAGTATTTT. The rearrangement uses TRBV6-2 or TRBV6-3 and TRBJ2-3, with 13 bases identical to TRBD2. Losses at the gene ends were 6 bases for V and 1 base for J; bases not matched to a gene: 1. Germline V gives CDR1 MNHEY, CDR2 SVGEGT. There are 15 residues in the CDR3.

On this clonotype: Compared with germline, one end of the junction differs, possibly owing to a read error. J is TRBJ2-2 and V is TRBV7-9; 8 nucleotides line up with TRBD2. The CDR3 length is 14 residues. Per germline, CDR1 SEHNR and CDR2 FQNEAQ (reference sequence). CDR3 sequence (DNA): TGTGCCCGCAGCCCCGGCGGGGGGACCGGGGAGCTGTTTTTT. Its translation is CARSPGGGTGELFF.

CDR3 coding DNA: TGTGCCGCTCGGGACAGCAACACTGAAGCTTTCTTT. Translation: CAARDSNTEAFF. The rearrangement uses TRBV10-3 and TRBJ1-1; TRBD1 matches at 7 bases. CDR3 length: 12 amino acids. Germline CDR1 and CDR2: ENHRY and SYGVKD. V lost 11 bases and J lost 2; bases outside the gene matches: 5.

This clonotype appeared many times. This chain joins TRBV9 and TRBJ2-2, with 13 bases identical to TRBD2. The germline gives CDR1 SGDLS, CDR2 YYNGEE. This CDR3 spans 19 amino acids. V shed 3 bases, J shed 5 bases, and the junction held 13 bases outside the gene matches. This chain's CDR3 is CASSADPTSGGLYTGELFF. CDR3 in DNA: TGTGCCAGCAGCGCGGACCCGACTAGCGGGGGGCTATATACCGGGGAGCTGTTTTTT.

In this sample, this clonotype turned up a few times. V usage is TRBV27 and J usage is TRBJ2-4; D is perhaps TRBD2 (6 bases). Deletions cut 3 bases from V and 0 bases from J, with 12 bases between. The CDR3 loop spans 16 amino acids. The V gene's germline CDR1 is MNHEY and CDR2 SMNVEV (reference sequence). CDR3 nucleotides: TGTGCCAGCAGTTTGGCGGGGAGATTAGCCAAAAACATTCAGTACTTC. Its protein product is CASSLAGRLAKNIQYF.

The chain recombines TRBV7-2 with TRBJ2-1, with TRBD2 matching 15 bases. With V trimmed by 1 base and J by 3 bases, 4 bases remained unmatched. From germline, CDR1 is SGHTA and CDR2 FQGNSA. The CDR3 sequence is 18 residues long. The CDR3 reads CASSLGTSGGAGYNEQFF. The CDR3 DNA is TGTGCCAGCAGCTTAGGGACTAGCGGGGGGGCCGGCTACAATGAGCAGTTCTTC. The full variable domain, in which reference TRBV7-2 and TRBJ2-1 provide the parts outside the CDR3, is GAGVSQSPSNKVTEKGKDVELRCDPISGHTALYWYRQSLGQGLEFLIYFQGNSAPDKSGLPSDRFSAERTGGSVSTLTIQRTQQEDSAVYLCASSLGTSGGAGYNEQFFGPGTRLTVL.

The chain recombines TRBV4-3 with TRBJ2-1; 8 nucleotides align to TRBD1. CDR1 is LGHNA, CDR2 YSLEER, per germline. The trim removed 0 bases at V and 7 bases at J, leaving 11 bases unmatched. The CDR3 spans 17 residues. In DNA, the CDR3 is TGCGCCAGCAGCCAAGATTTGGTACAGGGGGATAGTAATGAGCAGTTCTTC. Translating gives CASSQDLVQGDSNEQFF.